The following is a T cell receptor beta chain sequence with its context. Antigen unknown. This specimen belongs to a study of beta chain features in type 1 diabetes. Study context: Sorted cells from all samples, numbering about 98 million, were examined. The study's findings and limits: PCR might pick shorter templates more often, in the same way for patients and controls. All four CD4+ subsets of Type 1 diabetes patients contained TCRB CDR3s that were moderately but significantly shorter. Patients with type 1 diabetes showed fewer VDJ junction insertions and more deletions.

The CDR3 runs to 14 residues. V lost 8 bases, J lost 0 bases, and 10 bases lay in between. The germline gives CDR1 MNHNY, CDR2 SVGAGI (reference sequence). Reverse transcribing all isolated RNA meant expressed TCRB transcripts were sequenced. Several million reads was the average for naive, central memory and regulatory T cell samples. Clones were sequenced by immunoSEQ multiplex PCR, and TCRdb holds only the in-frame ones, with some missing. The sample has around 690,000 clones; roughly 12% are singletons. The specimen sequenced was naive CD4+ T cells from blood. This rearrangement joins TRBV6-6 to TRBJ1-4; D gene ambiguous. The TCR was taken from a man aged 25-40 years with type 1 diabetes. This chain's CDR3 is CASDDGSTNEKLFF. The CDR3 nucleotides read TGTGCCAGCGATGACGGATCAACTAATGAAAAACTGTTTTTT.